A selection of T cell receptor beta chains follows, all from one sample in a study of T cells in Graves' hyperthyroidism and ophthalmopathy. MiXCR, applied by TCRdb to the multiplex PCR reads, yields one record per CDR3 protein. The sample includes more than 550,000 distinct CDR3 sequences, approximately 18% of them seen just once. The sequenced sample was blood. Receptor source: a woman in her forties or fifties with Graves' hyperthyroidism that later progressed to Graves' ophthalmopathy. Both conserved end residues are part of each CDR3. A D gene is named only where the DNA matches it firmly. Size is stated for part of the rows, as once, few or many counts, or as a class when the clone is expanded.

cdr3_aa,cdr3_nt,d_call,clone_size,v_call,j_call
CASSFSPGLSYGYTF,TGTGCCAGCAGCTTCTCCCCAGGTCTGAGCTATGGCTACACCTTC,.,.,TRBV5-5,TRBJ1-2
CASSPQGYTGELFF,TGTGCCAGCAGTCCACAGGGGTACACCGGGGAGCTGTTTTTT,TRBD1,many,TRBV12-3/TRBV12-4,TRBJ2-2
CASSLGQGVTDTQYF,TGTGCCAGCAGCTTAGGCCAGGGAGTCACAGATACGCAGTATTTT,.,many,TRBV11-3,TRBJ2-3
CASSFRTRGPYEQYF,TGTGCCAGCAGCTTTAGGACACGCGGACCCTACGAGCAGTACTTC,.,many,TRBV11-2,TRBJ2-7
CASSFKGQGAFGTEAFF,TGTGCCAGCAGCTTTAAAGGACAGGGGGCCTTTGGCACTGAAGCTTTCTTT,TRBD1,many,TRBV5-5,TRBJ1-1
CASSLDWGANTGELFF,TGCGCCAGCAGCTTGGACTGGGGCGCGAACACCGGGGAGCTGTTTTTT,.,few,TRBV5-1,TRBJ2-2
CASSEWGDRGSNTEAFF,TGTGCCAGCAGTGAATGGGGGGACAGGGGTTCGAACACTGAAGCTTTCTTT,TRBD1,.,TRBV25-1,TRBJ1-1
CASSPPGETYGYTF,TGTGCCAGCTCACCACCAGGGGAAACCTATGGCTACACCTTC,.,many,TRBV18,TRBJ1-2
CAISESTLSNEKLFF,TGTGCCATCAGTGAGTCGACATTATCTAATGAAAAACTGTTTTTT,.,few,TRBV10-3,TRBJ1-4
CASRGGFTEAFF,TGTGCCAGCAGGGGGGGGTTCACTGAAGCTTTCTTT,.,.,TRBV6-2/TRBV6-3,TRBJ1-1
CASSQELGGFQETQYF,TGTGCCAGCAGCCAAGAACTGGGGGGGTTCCAAGAGACCCAGTACTTC,TRBD2,.,TRBV3-1,TRBJ2-5
CASSSGLVYNEQFF,TGTGCCAGCAGCTCCGGGCTGGTATACAATGAGCAGTTCTTC,.,.,TRBV6-2/TRBV6-3,TRBJ2-1
CASSVLAGGLSDTQYF,TGTGCCAGCAGCGTCCTAGCGGGGGGGCTTTCAGATACGCAGTATTTT,TRBD2,few,TRBV7-3,TRBJ2-3
CASSLRAGGAGIGGGRASYEQYF,TGTGCCAGCAGTTTAAGAGCAGGGGGCGCGGGTATCGGGGGGGGCAGGGCATCCTACGAGCAGTACTTC,.,few,TRBV27,TRBJ2-7
CASSYSTHKAALTTF,TGTGCCAGCAGTTACTCGACCCATAAAGCCGCTTTAACCACCTTC,.,many,TRBV6-2/TRBV6-3,TRBJ1-2
CASSPTPGQGDTEAFF,TGCGCCAGCAGTCCTACTCCGGGACAGGGGGATACTGAAGCTTTCTTT,TRBD1,few,TRBV5-1,TRBJ1-1
CAISPTTGAQETQYF,TGTGCCATCAGCCCAACGACGGGAGCTCAAGAGACCCAGTACTTC,.,.,TRBV10-3,TRBJ2-5
CSARGPLAGGYDEQFF,TGCAGTGCTAGAGGGCCCCTGGCGGGGGGATACGATGAGCAGTTCTTC,TRBD2,.,TRBV20-1,TRBJ2-1
CASTLTGTGTYEQYF,TGTGCCAGTACCTTGACCGGGACAGGGACCTACGAGCAGTACTTC,TRBD1,.,TRBV19,TRBJ2-7